This T cell receptor beta chain emerged from a study of blood T cell repertoires in COVID-19. Study-wide background: Acute-phase and convalescent COVID-19 samples originated in the United States, Italy and Spain. T cells, B-cell-depleted T cells, or PBMCs provided the cDNA or gDNA that served as material.

The V end lost 0 bases, the J end lost 4 bases, and 8 bases lay between the germline ends. CDR3 length equals 14 residues. Germline-derived CDR1 and CDR2 are SGDLS and YYNGEE. Per the study methods: Reference gene primer amplification yielded estimated nucleated cell counts. This table comes from immunoSEQ multiplex PCR, and its TCRdb copy is limited to in-frame clones, with some not included. Clone size and the V and J calls come from that table; the DNA yielded D and trimming. The sample shows just over 90,000 clones, 75% to 90% of them seen only once. The rearrangement links TRBV9 to TRBJ1-5, with D hard to call. Sequencing was carried out using peripheral blood. This clonotype was obtained from a woman older than 75 with acute or convalescent COVID-19. This chain's CDR3 is CASSVGSGNQPQHF. CDR3 nucleotides: TGTGCCAGCAGCGTAGGCTCGGGAAATCAGCCCCAGCATTTT.